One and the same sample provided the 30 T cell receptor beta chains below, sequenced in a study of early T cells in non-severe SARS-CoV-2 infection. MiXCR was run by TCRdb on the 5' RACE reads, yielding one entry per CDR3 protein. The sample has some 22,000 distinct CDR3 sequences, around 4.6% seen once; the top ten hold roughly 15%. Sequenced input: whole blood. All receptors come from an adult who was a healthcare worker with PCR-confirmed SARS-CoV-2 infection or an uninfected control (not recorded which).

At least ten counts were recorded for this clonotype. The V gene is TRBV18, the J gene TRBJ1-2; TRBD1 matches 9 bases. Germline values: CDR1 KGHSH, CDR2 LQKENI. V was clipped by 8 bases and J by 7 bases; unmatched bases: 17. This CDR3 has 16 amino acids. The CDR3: CASDLFPGQGRVGYTF. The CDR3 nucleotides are TGTGCCAGCGATCTGTTCCCGGGACAGGGACGGGTTGGCTACACCTTC.

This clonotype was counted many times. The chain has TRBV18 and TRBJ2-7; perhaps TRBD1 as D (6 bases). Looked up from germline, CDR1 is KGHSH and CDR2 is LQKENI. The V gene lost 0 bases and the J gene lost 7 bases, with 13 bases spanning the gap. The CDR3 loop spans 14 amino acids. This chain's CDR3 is CASSPPARGVEQYF. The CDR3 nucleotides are TGTGCCAGCTCACCACCGGCCAGGGGTGTAGAGCAGTACTTC.

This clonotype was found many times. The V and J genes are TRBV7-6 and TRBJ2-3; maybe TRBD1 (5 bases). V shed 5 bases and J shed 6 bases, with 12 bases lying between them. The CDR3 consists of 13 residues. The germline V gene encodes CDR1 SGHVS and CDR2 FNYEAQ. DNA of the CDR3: TGTGCCAGCAGCGCTCAGGGCCGGGATACGCAGTATTTT. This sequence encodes CASSAQGRDTQYF.

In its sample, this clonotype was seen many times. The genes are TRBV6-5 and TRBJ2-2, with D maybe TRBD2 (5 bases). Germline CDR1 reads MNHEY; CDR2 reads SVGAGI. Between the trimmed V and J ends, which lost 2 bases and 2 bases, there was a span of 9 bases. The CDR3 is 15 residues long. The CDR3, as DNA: TGTGCCAGCAGTTACGGCGGGCCCAACACCGGGGAGCTGTTTTTT. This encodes CASSYGGPNTGELFF.

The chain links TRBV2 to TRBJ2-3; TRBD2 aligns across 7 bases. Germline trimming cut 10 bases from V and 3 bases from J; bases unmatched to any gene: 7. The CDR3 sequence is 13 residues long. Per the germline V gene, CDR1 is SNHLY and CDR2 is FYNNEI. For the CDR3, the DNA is TGTGCCACGGGAGCGGGGTCGACAGATACGCAGTATTTT. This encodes CATGAGSTDTQYF.

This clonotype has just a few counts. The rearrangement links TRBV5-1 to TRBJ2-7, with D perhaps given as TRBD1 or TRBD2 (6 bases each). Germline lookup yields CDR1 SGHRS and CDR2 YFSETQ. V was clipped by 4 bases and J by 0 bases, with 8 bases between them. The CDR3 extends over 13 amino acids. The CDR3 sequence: CASSGGLSYEQYF. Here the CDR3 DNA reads TGCGCCAGCAGCGGGGGGCTCTCCTACGAGCAGTACTTC. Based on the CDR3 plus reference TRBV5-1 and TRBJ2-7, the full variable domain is KAGVTQTPRYLIKTRGQQVTLSCSPISGHRSVSWYQQTPGQGLQFLFEYFSETQRNKGNFPGRFSGRQFSNSRSEMNVSTLELGDSALYLCASSGGLSYEQYFGPGTRLTVT.

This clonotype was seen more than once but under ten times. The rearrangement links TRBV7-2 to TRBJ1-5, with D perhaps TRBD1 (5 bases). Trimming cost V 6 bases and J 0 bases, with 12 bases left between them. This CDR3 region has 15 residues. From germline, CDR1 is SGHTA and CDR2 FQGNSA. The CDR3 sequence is CASSRDYYSNQPQHF. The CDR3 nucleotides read TGTGCCAGCAGTAGGGACTATTATAGCAATCAGCCCCAGCATTTT.

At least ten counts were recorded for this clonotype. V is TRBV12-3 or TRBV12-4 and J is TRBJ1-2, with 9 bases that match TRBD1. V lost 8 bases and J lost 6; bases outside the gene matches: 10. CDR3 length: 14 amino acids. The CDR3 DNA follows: TGTGCCAGCCGCAGACAGGGGGACGTGGATGGCTACACCTTC. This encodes CASRRQGDVDGYTF.

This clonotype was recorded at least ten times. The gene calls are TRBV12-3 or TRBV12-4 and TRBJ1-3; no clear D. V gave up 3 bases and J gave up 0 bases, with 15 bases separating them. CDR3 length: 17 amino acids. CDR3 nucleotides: TGTGCCAGCAGTTTTTATGGCACCGATAACTCTGGAAACACCATATATTTT. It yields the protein CASSFYGTDNSGNTIYF.

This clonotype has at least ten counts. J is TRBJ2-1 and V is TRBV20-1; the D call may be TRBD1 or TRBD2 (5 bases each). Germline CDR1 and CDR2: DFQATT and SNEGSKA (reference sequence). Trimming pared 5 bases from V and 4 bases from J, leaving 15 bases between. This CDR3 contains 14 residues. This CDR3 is CSALGTNLYNEQFF. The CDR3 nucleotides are TGCAGTGCTCTGGGGACCAACCTATACAATGAGCAGTTCTTC.

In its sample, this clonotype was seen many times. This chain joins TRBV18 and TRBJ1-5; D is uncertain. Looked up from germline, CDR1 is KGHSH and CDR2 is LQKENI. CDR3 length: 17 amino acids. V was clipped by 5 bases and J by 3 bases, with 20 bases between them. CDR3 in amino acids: CASSWELVSVPNQPQHF. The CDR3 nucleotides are TGTGCCAGCTCATGGGAGCTTGTCTCCGTCCCCAATCAGCCCCAGCATTTT.

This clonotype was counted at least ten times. The DNA of the CDR3 is TGTGCCAGCAGTTTACCTTGGACAGGGGGCACTGAAGCTTTCTTT. The encoded protein is CASSLPWTGGTEAFF. The rearrangement uses TRBV28 and TRBJ1-1; TRBD1 aligns across 10 bases. The germline gives CDR1 MDHEN, CDR2 SYDVKM. The V gene end was trimmed by 2 bases and the J gene end by 4 bases; junction bases not matched to a gene: 4. There are 15 residues in the CDR3.

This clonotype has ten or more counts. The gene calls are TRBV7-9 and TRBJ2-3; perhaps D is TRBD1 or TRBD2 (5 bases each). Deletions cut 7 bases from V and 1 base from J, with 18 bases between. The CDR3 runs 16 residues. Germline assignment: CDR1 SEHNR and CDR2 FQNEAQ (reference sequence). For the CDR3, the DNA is TGTGCCAGCACCCCCGGGGCCTCCTTTGGCACAGATACGCAGTATTTT. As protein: CASTPGASFGTDTQYF.

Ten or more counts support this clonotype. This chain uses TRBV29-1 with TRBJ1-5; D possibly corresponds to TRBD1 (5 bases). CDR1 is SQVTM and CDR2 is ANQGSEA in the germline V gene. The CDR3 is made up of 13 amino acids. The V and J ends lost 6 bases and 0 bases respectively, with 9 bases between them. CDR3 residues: CSVGGGSNQPQHF. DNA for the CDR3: TGCAGCGTCGGCGGGGGTAGCAATCAGCCCCAGCATTTT.

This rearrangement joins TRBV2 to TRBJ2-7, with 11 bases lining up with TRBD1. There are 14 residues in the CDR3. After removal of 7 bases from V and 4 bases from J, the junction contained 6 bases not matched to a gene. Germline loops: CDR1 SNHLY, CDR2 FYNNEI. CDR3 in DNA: TGTGCCAGCAATACCGGGACAGGGGGATACGAGCAGTACTTC. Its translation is CASNTGTGGYEQYF.

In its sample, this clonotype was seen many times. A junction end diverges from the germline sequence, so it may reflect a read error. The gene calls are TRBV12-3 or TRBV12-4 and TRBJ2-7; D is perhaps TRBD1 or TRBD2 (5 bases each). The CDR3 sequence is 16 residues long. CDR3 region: CASTSRGGTVSYEQYF. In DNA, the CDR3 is TGTGCCAGCACCTCACGAGGTGGGACGGTTTCCTACGAACAGTACTTC.

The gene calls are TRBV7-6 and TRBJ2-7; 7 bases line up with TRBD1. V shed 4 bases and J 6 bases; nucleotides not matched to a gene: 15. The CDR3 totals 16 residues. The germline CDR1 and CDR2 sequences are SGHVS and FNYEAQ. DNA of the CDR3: TGTGCCAGCAGCTCAAATGGAGACAGGGAAGGAATCGAGCAGTACTTC. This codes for CASSSNGDREGIEQYF.

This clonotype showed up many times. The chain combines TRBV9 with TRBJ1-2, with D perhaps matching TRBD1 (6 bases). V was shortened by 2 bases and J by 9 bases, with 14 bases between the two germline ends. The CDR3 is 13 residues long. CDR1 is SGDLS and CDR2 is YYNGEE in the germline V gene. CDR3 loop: CASSVLRGPRYTF. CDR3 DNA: TGTGCCAGCAGCGTGCTGCGGGGGCCCCGCTACACCTTC.

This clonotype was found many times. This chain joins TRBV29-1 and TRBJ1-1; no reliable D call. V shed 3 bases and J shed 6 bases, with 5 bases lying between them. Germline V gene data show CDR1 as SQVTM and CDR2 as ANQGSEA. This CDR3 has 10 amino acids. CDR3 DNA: TGCAGCGTTGAGTGGGCTGAAGCTTTCTTT. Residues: CSVEWAEAFF.

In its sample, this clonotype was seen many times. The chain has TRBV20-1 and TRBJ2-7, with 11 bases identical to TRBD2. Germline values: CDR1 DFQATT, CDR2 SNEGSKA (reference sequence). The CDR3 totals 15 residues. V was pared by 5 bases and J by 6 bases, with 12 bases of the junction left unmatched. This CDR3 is CSAPPASGGYLEQYF. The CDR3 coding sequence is TGCAGTGCTCCGCCGGCTAGCGGGGGGTATCTCGAGCAGTACTTC.

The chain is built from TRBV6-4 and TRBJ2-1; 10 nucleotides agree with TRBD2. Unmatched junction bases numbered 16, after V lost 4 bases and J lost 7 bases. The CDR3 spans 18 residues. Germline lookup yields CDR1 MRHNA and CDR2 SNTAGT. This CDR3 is CASSVSPSGGAFGNEQFF. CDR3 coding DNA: TGTGCCAGCAGTGTCTCCCCGAGCGGGGGGGCCTTCGGAAATGAGCAGTTCTTC.

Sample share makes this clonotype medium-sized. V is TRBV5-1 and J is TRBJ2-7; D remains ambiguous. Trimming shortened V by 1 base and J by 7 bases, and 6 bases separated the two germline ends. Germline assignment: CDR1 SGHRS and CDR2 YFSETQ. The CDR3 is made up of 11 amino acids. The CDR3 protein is CASSLMEEQYF. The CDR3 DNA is TGCGCCAGCAGCTTGATGGAGGAGCAGTACTTC.

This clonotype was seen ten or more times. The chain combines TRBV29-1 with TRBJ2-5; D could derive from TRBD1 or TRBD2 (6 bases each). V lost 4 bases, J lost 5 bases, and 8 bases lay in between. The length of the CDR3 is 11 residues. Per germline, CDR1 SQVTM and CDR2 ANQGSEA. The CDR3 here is CSVVGGETQYF. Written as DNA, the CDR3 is TGCAGCGTTGTCGGGGGCGAGACCCAGTACTTC.

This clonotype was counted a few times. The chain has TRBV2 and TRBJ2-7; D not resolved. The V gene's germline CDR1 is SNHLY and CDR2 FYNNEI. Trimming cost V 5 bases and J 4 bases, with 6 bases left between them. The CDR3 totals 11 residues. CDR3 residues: CASSYRYEQYF. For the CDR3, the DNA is TGTGCCAGCAGTTATAGATACGAGCAGTACTTC.

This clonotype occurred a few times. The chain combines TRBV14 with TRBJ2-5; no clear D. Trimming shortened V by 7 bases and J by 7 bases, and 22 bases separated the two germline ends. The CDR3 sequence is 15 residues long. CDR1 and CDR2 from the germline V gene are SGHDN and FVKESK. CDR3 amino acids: CASMDPERAGATQYF. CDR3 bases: TGTGCCAGCATGGACCCGGAACGGGCAGGCGCGACCCAGTACTTC.

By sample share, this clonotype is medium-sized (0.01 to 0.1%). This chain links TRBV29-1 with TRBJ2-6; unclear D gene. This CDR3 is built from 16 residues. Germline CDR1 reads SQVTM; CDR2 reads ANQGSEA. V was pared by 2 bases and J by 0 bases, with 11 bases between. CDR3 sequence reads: CSVERDTDSGANVLTF. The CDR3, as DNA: TGCAGCGTTGAAAGAGACACCGACTCTGGGGCCAACGTCCTGACTTTC.

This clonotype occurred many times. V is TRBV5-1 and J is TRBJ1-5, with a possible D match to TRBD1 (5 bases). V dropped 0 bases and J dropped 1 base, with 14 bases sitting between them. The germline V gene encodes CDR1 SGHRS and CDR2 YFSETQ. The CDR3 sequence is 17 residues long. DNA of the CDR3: TGCGCCAGCAGCTTGGGAGAGGGACTAGTCAGCAATCAGCCCCAGCATTTT. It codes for CASSLGEGLVSNQPQHF.

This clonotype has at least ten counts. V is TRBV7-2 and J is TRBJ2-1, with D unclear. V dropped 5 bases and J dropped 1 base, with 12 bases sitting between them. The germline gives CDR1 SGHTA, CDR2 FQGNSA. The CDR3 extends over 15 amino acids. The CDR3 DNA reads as TGTGCCAGCAGCCTCGGACCGAATTCCTACAATGAGCAGTTCTTC. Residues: CASSLGPNSYNEQFF. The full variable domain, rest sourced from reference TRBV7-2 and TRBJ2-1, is GAGVSQSPSNKVTEKGKDVELRCDPISGHTALYWYRQSLGQGLEFLIYFQGNSAPDKSGLPSDRFSAERTGGSVSTLTIQRTQQEDSAVYLCASSLGPNSYNEQFFGPGTRLTVL.

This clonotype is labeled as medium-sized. The CDR3 protein is CAISEATSDSADTQYF. For the CDR3, the DNA is TGTGCCATCAGTGAGGCGACTAGCGATTCAGCAGATACGCAGTATTTT. The V call is TRBV10-3, the J call TRBJ2-3, with 8 bases matching TRBD2. V dropped 2 bases and J dropped 4; count of bases not matched to a gene: 8. This CDR3 spans 16 amino acids. The V gene's germline CDR1 is ENHRY and CDR2 SYGVKD.

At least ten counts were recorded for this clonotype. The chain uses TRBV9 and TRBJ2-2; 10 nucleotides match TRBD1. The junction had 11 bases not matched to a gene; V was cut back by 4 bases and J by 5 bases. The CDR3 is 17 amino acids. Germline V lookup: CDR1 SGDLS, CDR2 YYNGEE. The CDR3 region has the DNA TGTGCCAGCAGCACAAGCCGGGACAGGGGTTGGACCGGGGAGCTGTTTTTT. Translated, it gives CASSTSRDRGWTGELFF.